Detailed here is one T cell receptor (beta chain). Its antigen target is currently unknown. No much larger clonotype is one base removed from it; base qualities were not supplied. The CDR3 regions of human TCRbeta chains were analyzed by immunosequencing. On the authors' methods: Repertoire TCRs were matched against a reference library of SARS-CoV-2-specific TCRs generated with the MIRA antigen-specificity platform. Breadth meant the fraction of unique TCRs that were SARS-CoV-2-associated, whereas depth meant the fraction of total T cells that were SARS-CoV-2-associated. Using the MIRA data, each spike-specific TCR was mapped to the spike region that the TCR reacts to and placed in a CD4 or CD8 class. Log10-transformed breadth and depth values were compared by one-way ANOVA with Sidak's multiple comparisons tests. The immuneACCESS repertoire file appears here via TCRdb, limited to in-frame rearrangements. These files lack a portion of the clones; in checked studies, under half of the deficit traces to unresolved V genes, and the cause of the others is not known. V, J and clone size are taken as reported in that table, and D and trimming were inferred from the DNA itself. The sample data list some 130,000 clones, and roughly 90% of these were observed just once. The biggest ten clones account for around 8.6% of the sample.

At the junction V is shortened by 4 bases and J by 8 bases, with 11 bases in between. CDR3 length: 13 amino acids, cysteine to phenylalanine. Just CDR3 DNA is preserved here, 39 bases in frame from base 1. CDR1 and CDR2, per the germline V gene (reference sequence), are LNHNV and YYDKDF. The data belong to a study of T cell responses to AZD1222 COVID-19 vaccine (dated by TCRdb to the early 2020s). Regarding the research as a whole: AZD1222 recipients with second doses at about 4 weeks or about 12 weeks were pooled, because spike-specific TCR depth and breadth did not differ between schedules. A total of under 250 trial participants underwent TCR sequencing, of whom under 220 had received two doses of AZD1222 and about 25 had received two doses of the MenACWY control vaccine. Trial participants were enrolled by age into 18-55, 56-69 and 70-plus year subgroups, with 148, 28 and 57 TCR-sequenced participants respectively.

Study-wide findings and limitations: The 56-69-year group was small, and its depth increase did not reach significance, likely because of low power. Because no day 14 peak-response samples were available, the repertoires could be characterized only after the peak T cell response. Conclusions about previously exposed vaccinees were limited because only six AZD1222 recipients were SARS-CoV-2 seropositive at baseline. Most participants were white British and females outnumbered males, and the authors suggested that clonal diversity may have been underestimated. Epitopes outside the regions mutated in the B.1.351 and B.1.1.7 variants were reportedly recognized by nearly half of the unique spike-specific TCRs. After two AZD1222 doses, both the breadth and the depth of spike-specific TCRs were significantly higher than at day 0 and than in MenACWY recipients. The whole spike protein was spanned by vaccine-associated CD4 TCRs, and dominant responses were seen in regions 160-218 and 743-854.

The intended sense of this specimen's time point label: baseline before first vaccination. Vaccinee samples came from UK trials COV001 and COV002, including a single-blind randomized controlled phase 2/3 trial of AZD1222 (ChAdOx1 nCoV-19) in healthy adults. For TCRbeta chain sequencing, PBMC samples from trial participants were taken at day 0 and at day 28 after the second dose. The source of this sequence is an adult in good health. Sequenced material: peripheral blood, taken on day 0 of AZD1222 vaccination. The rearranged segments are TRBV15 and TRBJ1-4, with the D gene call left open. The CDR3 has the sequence CATSNSEREKLFF. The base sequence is TGTGCCACCAGCAACTCAGAGCGGGAAAAACTGTTTTTT.